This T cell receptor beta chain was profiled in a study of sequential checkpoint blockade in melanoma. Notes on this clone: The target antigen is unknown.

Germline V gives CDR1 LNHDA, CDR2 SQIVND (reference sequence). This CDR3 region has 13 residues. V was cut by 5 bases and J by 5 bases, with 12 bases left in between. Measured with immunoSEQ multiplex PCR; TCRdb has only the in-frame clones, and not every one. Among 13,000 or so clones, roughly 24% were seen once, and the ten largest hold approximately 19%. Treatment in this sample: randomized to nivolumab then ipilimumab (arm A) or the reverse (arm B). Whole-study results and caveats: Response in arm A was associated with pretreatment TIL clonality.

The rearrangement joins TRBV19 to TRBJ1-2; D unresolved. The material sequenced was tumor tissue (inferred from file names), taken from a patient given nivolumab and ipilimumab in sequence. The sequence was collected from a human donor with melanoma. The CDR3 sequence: CASSEFFGYGYTF. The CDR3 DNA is TGTGCCAGTAGTGAGTTCTTCGGGTATGGCTACACCTTC.